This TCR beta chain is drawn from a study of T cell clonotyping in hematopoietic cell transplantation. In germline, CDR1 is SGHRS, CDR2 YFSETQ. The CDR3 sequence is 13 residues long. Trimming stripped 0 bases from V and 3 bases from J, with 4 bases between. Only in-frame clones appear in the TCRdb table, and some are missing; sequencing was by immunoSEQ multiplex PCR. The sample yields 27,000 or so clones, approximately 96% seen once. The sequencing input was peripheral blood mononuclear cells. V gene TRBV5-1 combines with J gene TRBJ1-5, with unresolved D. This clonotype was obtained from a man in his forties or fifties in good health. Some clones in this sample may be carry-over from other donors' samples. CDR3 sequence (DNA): TGCGCCAGCAGCTTGGATATCAATCAGCCCCAGCATTTT. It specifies CASSLDINQPQHF.